This T cell receptor beta chain comes out of a study of regulatory T cells in long-lasting Graves disease (dated by TCRdb to the early 2020s). Study-wide context: Patients with newly diagnosed Graves' disease had been on antithyroid drugs for under 3 months. The study took place in China and was registered as a clinical trial. A total of approximately 35 samples underwent TCR sequencing: around 13 from persistent and approximately 20 from newly diagnosed Graves' disease patients. Patients with persistent Graves' disease were compared with patients with newly diagnosed Graves' disease using TCR sequencing and RNA sequencing of peripheral blood. Here is what the overall study found, with its caveats: Persistent disease showed preferential use of TRBV28, TRBJ1-2 and TRBJ2-5, whereas newly diagnosed disease favored TRBV20-1 and TRBJ2-1. Sequencing and analysis were limited to the TCR beta chain. Persistent patients shared more public clonotypes among themselves (2,741) than newly diagnosed patients did (approximately 970). Persistent Graves' disease patients showed lower TCR Shannon entropy and fewer highly expanded clones than newly diagnosed patients, suggesting clonal expansion. As a limitation, the authors acknowledged that the small sample size may reduce accuracy. Because the primary lesion, thyroid tissue, could not be accessed, the study looked at peripheral blood alone.

Libraries were built with multiplex PCR. TCRdb records Illumina HiSeq 4000 as the sequencer. CDR3 regions were amplified by Arm-PCR with iRepertoire HTBI primers to construct TCR beta libraries. Gel purification was performed on PCR products prior to sequencing. Per the original workflow: Gene usage analysis of CDR3 amino acid clonotypes used the roughly 60 TRBV and some 13 TRBJ segments found across samples. COPE and FqMerger were used to merge filtered high-quality paired reads into contigs. BLAST was used to align contigs to the IMGT TRBV, TRBD and TRBJ reference genes, and CDR3 was defined following IMGT. Any clonotype with a frequency above 0.1% was counted as a highly expanded clone. Repertoire diversity was measured by Shannon entropy, and V-J evenness by the Gini coefficient. Clonotypes shared by more than one individual were considered public. The public reads were reprocessed in TCRdb via fastp at Q25 and MiXCR, keeping in-frame beta chains. For every CDR3 protein sequence, its rows merge into one entry that carries the most common genes and DNA. The V and J calls and clone size come from TCRdb's table, not from the authors' own analysis. In this sample the table shows 520,000 or so distinct CDR3 sequences, around 11% of which occur a single time. About 8.3% of the sample goes to the ten largest clones.

This sample's time point label indicates: newly diagnosed GD, antithyroid drugs for less than 3 months. For both TCR sequencing and RNA sequencing, RNA was extracted from PBMCs in TRIzol. Graves' disease was diagnosed according to American Thyroid Association guidelines. Patients for the study were recruited at an endocrinology department in Xi'an, China. From each patient, about 8.9 milliliters of peripheral blood was collected into an EDTA anticoagulant tube. Ficoll Paque Plus density gradient separation was used to isolate PBMCs, and no further T cell sorting was done. RNA quality was checked with an Agilent 2100 Bioanalyzer and agarose gel, and concentration with a NanoDrop 2000. V is clipped by 5 bases and J by 0 bases, and the sequence between their germline boundaries is 8 bases long. Per the germline V gene (reference sequence), DFQATT is the CDR1 and SNEGSKA is the CDR2. The CDR3 runs 14 residues from the cysteine to the phenylalanine. Just the 42-base CDR3 DNA is kept, in frame starting at base 1.

This clonotype appeared many times. It has no known antigen specificity. No quality values exist for individual bases; no much larger clone is one base distant. This same sample was also part of a study on T cells in Graves' hyperthyroidism and ophthalmopathy. As described in the second report: Graves' hyperthyroidism was defined as stable when no progression to ophthalmopathy occurred over 18 months of follow-up. The hyperthyroidism patients were between 18 and 65 years old and newly diagnosed, with a disease duration of less than 2 months. Any patient with an uncontrolled infection, another autoimmune disease, pregnancy or lactation was excluded. Clinical symptoms, serum thyroxine and TRAb, thyroid ultrasound, and orbital computed tomography formed the basis for the diagnoses. A first-round RT-PCR of the TCR CDR3 used the HTBI primer set with the Qiagen OneStep RT-PCR kit. Blood samples also contained most of the expanded thyroid clonotypes (frequency above 0.001), which suggests that blood repertoires may reflect thyroid immune responses. Ophthalmopathy was separated from stable hyperthyroidism by a 13 V-J signature model, with approximately 89% sensitivity and 81% to 83% specificity obtained in cross-validation and 80%/75% obtained in testing. In validation, the model predicted progression to ophthalmopathy a median of roughly 6.2 months before onset, with about 71% sensitivity and roughly 73% specificity. To identify TCR V-J signatures that set the groups apart, the researchers used a discovery cohort of 100 patients, made up of around 40 with Graves' ophthalmopathy and about 55 with stable Graves' hyperthyroidism. An independent validation cohort of about 19 hyperthyroidism patients and over 15 patients who later progressed to ophthalmopathy tested prospective prediction of ophthalmopathy. The 95 to 100 discovery patients were randomly divided into training and test sets at a 7:3 ratio. Thyroid tissue and blood T-cell repertoires from about six Graves' hyperthyroidism patients were also compared in the study. Once sampling was done, hyperthyroidism patients were given methimazole at a starting dose of 30 mg daily, whereas ophthalmopathy patients were given high-dose intravenous methylprednisolone. The libraries were constructed in a second round of multiplex PCR and then size-selected and purified. Paired-end sequencing of the libraries was performed with 100 bp reads on an Illumina HiSeq2000. SOAPnuke was used to process the raw data, throwing out any read that contained adapters or uncalled bases, had a mean Phred below 15, or lacked an exact constant-primer or identifier match. High-quality paired reads were merged using COPE v1.2.5, and each unique nucleotide sequence was defined as a clonotype. MiTCR v1.1 was used to align clonotypes to the IMGT TRBV, TRBD and TRBJ reference segments. Analysis was restricted to V-J combinations with a frequency above 0.0001, which covered 99.2% of repertoires. A TCS score was defined as the ratio between F50 (clonal expansion) and ExV (chaos), using BLOSUM62-based TCRdist between CDR3 peptides within each V-J. Welch's t-statistics and random forest reduced around 550 V-J features to under 15, which were used in a naive Bayes classifier (R e1071). Sample size was not statistically predetermined, and blinding of investigators to group allocation was not performed. The paper reports TCR Vbeta CDR3 sequencing of 135 peripheral blood samples: around 41 ophthalmopathy, roughly 80 hyperthyroidism and approximately 17 progressor patients.

The chain uses TRBV20-1 and TRBJ2-6; no D gene can be assigned with confidence. The source was peripheral blood mononuclear cells (PBMCs), collected at new diagnosis, from a patient treated with antithyroid drugs. This TCR was sampled from a woman aged 25 to 39 with Graves disease. Donor details come from another sample of the same person, matched by shared clones. CDR3 sequence: CSAPGTSGANVLTF. The DNA is as follows: TGCAGTGCTCCAGGTACCTCTGGGGCCAACGTCCTGACTTTC.